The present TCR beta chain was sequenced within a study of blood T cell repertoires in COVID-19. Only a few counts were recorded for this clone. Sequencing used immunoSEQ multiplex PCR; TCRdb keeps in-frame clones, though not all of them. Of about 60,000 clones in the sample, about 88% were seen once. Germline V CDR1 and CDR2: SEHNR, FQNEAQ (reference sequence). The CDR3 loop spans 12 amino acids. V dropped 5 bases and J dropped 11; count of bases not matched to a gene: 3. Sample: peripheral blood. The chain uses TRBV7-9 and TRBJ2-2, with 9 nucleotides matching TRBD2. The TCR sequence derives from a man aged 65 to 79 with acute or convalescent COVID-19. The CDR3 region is CASSTSGFELFF. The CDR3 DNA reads TGTGCCAGCAGCACTAGCGGGTTCGAGCTGTTTTTT.